Shown below are 20 T cell receptor beta chains from a single sample sequenced in a study of OX40 agonist ivuxolimab in advanced cancers. Repertoires were generated with immunoSEQ multiplex PCR, while TCRdb's copy carries only in-frame clones and drops some. The repertoire holds about 80,000 clones, with approximately 90% as singletons. The source material was CD4+ or CD8+ T cells sorted from blood, sampled in a trial of the OX40 agonist ivuxolimab. The receptors come from an adult with an advanced solid tumor such as melanoma, head and neck, liver or kidney cancer.

The chain recombines TRBV7-9 with TRBJ2-1; TRBD1 agrees at 11 bases. The V and J ends lost 1 base and 1 base, in that order; junction bases with no gene match: 6. Germline V CDR1 and CDR2: SEHNR, FQNEAQ (reference sequence). The CDR3 sequence is 18 residues long. The CDR3 loop is CASSLVGQGARSYNEQFF. CDR3 DNA: TGTGCCAGCAGCTTAGTCGGACAGGGGGCGAGGTCCTACAATGAGCAGTTCTTC.

This chain uses TRBV4-1 with TRBJ1-6; D gene uncertain. The CDR3 sequence is 15 residues long. Trimming removed 0 bases at V and 3 bases at J, with 6 bases between. Germline V gene lookup returns CDR1 MGHRA and CDR2 YSYEKL. The CDR3 region is CASSQDSVYNSPLHF. In DNA form, the CDR3 reads TGCGCCAGCAGCCAAGACTCAGTCTATAATTCACCCCTCCACTTT.

This chain connects TRBV9 to TRBJ2-7, with D possibly TRBD1 on 6 matching bases. Per the germline V gene, CDR1 is SGDLS and CDR2 is YYNGEE. Trimming removed 0 bases from V and 5 bases from J, with 15 bases in between. The CDR3 length is 15 residues. The CDR3 region has the DNA TGTGCCAGCAGCGTAGCCGGGACACCCAACAACGAGCAGTACTTC. Translated, it gives CASSVAGTPNNEQYF.

A note on this clone: The junction departs from germline at one end; a sequencing error may be responsible. The gene calls are TRBV19 and TRBJ1-3; D gene ambiguous. CDR3 length: 13 amino acids. Germline V lookup: CDR1 LNHDA, CDR2 SQIVND (reference sequence). CDR3 sequence reads: CPRRSVTGNTIYF. Here the CDR3 DNA reads TGTCCCAGACGGTCGGTTACTGGAAACACCATATATTTT.

This sequence joins TRBV11-2 and TRBJ2-1; 11 nucleotides line up with TRBD2. Looked up from germline, CDR1 is SGHAT and CDR2 is FQNNGV. V was pared by 5 bases and J by 1 base, with 4 bases of the junction left unmatched. The CDR3 covers 16 residues. The CDR3 coding sequence is TGTGCCAGCAGCCAGACTAGCGGGGTGTCCTACAATGAGCAGTTCTTC. Translation gives CASSQTSGVSYNEQFF.

This chain connects TRBV2 to TRBJ2-4, with TRBD2 identical over 10 bases. The germline V gene has CDR1 SNHLY and CDR2 FYNNEI. The CDR3 is 15 amino acids. V shed 3 bases and J 8 bases; nucleotides not matched to a gene: 7. CDR3 loop: CASSDRAGGNDIQYF. In DNA form, the CDR3 reads TGTGCCAGCAGTGATAGAGCGGGGGGGAATGACATTCAGTACTTC.

The chain combines TRBV7-2 with TRBJ2-7; no firm D call. The CDR3 is 14 residues long. V lost 8 bases and J 1 base, leaving 15 bases between the germline ends. The germline gives CDR1 SGHTA, CDR2 FQGNSA. As DNA, the CDR3 is TGTGCCAGCGGGCGTTCTAGTTCGTCCTACGAGCAGTACTTC. The encoded protein is CASGRSSSSYEQYF.

The chain couples TRBV27 to TRBJ2-7; D may be TRBD1 (6 bases). There are 14 residues in the CDR3. The germline V and J ends were trimmed by 6 bases and 0 bases, with 12 bases remaining between them. In germline, CDR1 is MNHEY, CDR2 SMNVEV (reference sequence). As DNA, the CDR3 is TGTGCCAGCAGCCCAACAGGGACCTCCTACGAGCAGTACTTC. This encodes CASSPTGTSYEQYF.

The chain combines TRBV29-1 with TRBJ1-1; tentatively, D is TRBD1 (5 bases). Germline CDR1 and CDR2: SQVTM and ANQGSEA. The CDR3 runs 11 residues. The V and J ends lost 6 bases and 6 bases respectively, with 11 bases between them. CDR3: CSVTGGSEAFF. The CDR3 DNA sequence: TGCAGCGTCACAGGCGGATCTGAAGCTTTCTTT.

This clone appeared a single time. The chain carries TRBV11-2 and TRBJ2-1; no clear D gene. The CDR3 is 17 residues long. In germline, CDR1 is SGHAT, CDR2 FQNNGV. The ends were cut back, 2 bases at V and 1 base at J, with 15 bases in the middle. CDR3 bases: TGTGCCAGCAGCTTACCGACCTGGGAAGGATCCTACAATGAGCAGTTCTTC. Protein product: CASSLPTWEGSYNEQFF.

This chain connects TRBV5-4 to TRBJ1-2, with D uncertain. The germline V gene has CDR1 SGHNT and CDR2 YYREEE (reference sequence). This CDR3 has 15 residues. V was cut by 1 base and J by 4 bases, with 14 bases left in between. As DNA, the CDR3 is TGTGCCAGCAGCTTGTTACTGGCGGGAGGCTATGGCTACACCTTC. Its translation: CASSLLLAGGYGYTF.

The CDR3 DNA reads TGTGCCAGCAGCGTAGCCGAGCCGTACGAGCAGTACTTC. Translation: CASSVAEPYEQYF. The chain joins TRBV9 to TRBJ2-7; no clear D gene. Trimming pared 0 bases from V and 4 bases from J, leaving 8 bases between. The germline V gene has CDR1 SGDLS and CDR2 YYNGEE. The CDR3 is 13 residues long.

The chain employs TRBV13 and TRBJ2-7; 8 nucleotides match TRBD1. Germline CDR1 is PRHDT and CDR2 is FYEKMQ (reference sequence). Trimming cost V 5 bases and J 5 bases; bases outside gene matches: 8. This CDR3 is 14 amino acids long. CDR3 nucleotides: TGTGCCAGCAGCGGAGAGACAGGGGCCGACGAGCAGTACTTC. It yields the protein CASSGETGADEQYF.

This chain uses TRBV4-1 with TRBJ2-2, with TRBD1 matching over 7 bases. Germline loops: CDR1 MGHRA, CDR2 YSYEKL. V lost 1 base to trimming and J lost 6 bases; unmatched junction nucleotides: 2. There are 14 residues in the CDR3. CDR3 DNA: TGCGCCAGCAGCCAAGTTCAGGGGGCCGGGGAGCTGTTTTTT. It codes for CASSQVQGAGELFF.

The chain has TRBV19 and TRBJ2-7, with 9 bases fitting TRBD1. Germline V gene sequence: CDR1 LNHDA, CDR2 SQIVND (reference sequence). With 3 bases clipped from V and 5 bases from J, the junction kept 14 bases outside the gene matches. CDR3 length: 17 residues. The CDR3 is CASSISIDGTGTHEQYF. The CDR3 DNA reads as TGTGCCAGTAGTATTAGTATCGACGGGACAGGGACCCACGAGCAGTACTTC.

J is TRBJ2-3 and V is TRBV18; D gene uncertain. CDR1 and CDR2 from the germline V gene are KGHSH and LQKENI. CDR3 length: 13 amino acids. Trimming pared 3 bases from V and 2 bases from J, leaving 6 bases between. The CDR3 reads CASSPEYTDTQYF. In DNA form, the CDR3 reads TGTGCCAGCTCACCTGAGTACACAGATACGCAGTATTTT.

This rearrangement joins TRBV15 to TRBJ1-5, with D uncertain. Germline loops: CDR1 LNHNV, CDR2 YYDKDF (reference sequence). The CDR3 has 17 residues. Trimming left V 0 bases short and J 0 bases short, with 12 bases between. The CDR3 loop is CATSRDRKDYSNQPQHF. The CDR3 DNA reads TGTGCCACCAGCAGAGATCGAAAGGATTATAGCAATCAGCCCCAGCATTTT.

V usage is TRBV4-1 and J usage is TRBJ1-5, with D unresolved. Between the trimmed V and J ends, which lost 1 base and 0 bases, there was a span of 7 bases. Germline V gene lookup returns CDR1 MGHRA and CDR2 YSYEKL. The CDR3 is made up of 15 amino acids. The CDR3 DNA is TGCGCCAGCAGCCAAGCCGGGAGTAGCAATCAGCCCCAGCATTTT. Translating gives CASSQAGSSNQPQHF.

This sequence joins TRBV4-1 and TRBJ1-1; D is uncertain. This CDR3 region has 14 residues. The V and J ends lost 4 bases and 1 base respectively, with 10 bases between them. CDR1 and CDR2 (germline): MGHRA, YSYEKL. The DNA for the CDR3 is TGCGCCAGCAGCCTTCTAAAGGGGAACACTGAAGCTTTCTTT. Residues: CASSLLKGNTEAFF.

V is TRBV6-5 and J is TRBJ2-7; D uncertain. The CDR3 extends over 14 amino acids. The V end was cut by 6 bases, the J end by 1 base, with 13 bases between. Per germline, CDR1 MNHEY and CDR2 SVGAGI. Here the CDR3 reads CASSSILQSYEQYF. Written as DNA, the CDR3 is TGTGCCAGCAGCTCGATCCTCCAGTCCTACGAGCAGTACTTC.